This TCR beta chain emerged from a study of beta chain features in type 1 diabetes. Whole-study results and caveats: Any HLA effect on TCRB rearrangement was left unresolved by small sub-analyses. The study found fewer insertions and more deletions at VDJ junctions in type 1 diabetes patients. Shortening that was moderate but significant affected the TCRB CDR3s of Type 1 diabetes patients in all four CD4+ subsets.

On this clone itself: Its antigen is unknown.

All of the isolated RNA was reverse transcribed, so expressed TCRB transcripts were sequenced. An average roughly 3.6 million reads came from naive, central memory and regulatory T cell samples. Sequencing used immunoSEQ multiplex PCR; TCRdb keeps in-frame clones, though not all of them. The profile covers 40,000 or so clones, with roughly 70% appearing a single time and more than 2% taken by the ten largest. The germline V gene has CDR1 LNHDA and CDR2 SQIVND (reference sequence). V gave up 0 bases and J gave up 4 bases, with 23 bases separating them. The CDR3 totals 19 residues. The sample consisted of Tregs from blood. This sequence was found in a young woman with type 1 diabetes. This sequence joins TRBV19 and TRBJ2-3; D may be TRBD2 (5 bases). CDR3 DNA: TGTGCCAGTAGTATAGATTTACGACCGACCCTGAGGGTGGCAGATACGCAGTATTTT. Translation: CASSIDLRPTLRVADTQYF.